This note documents a single T cell receptor beta chain sequence. Original handling: Amplification from reference gene primers served as the basis for estimated nucleated cell counts. Method: immunoSEQ multiplex PCR; TCRdb's copy keeps in-frame clones and lacks some. The D gene and trimming were derived from the DNA, and the V and J assignments and clone size from that table. Altogether 140,000 to 150,000 clones are present, over 75% being singletons, with the ten largest covering 1.7%. These data come from a study of blood T cell repertoires in COVID-19. About the study: Collection of acute and convalescent COVID-19 samples took place in the United States, Italy and Spain.

The sequence was obtained from a woman between 50 and 59 years old with acute or convalescent COVID-19. Sequencing was done on a sample of peripheral blood.

CDR3 sequence (DNA): TGTGCCAGTCACCGACAGGGGAGTGAAAAACTGTTTTTT. This translates into CASHRQGSEKLFF. The J gene is TRBJ1-4, the V gene TRBV18; 8 nucleotides agree with TRBD1. The trim removed 9 bases at V and 7 bases at J, leaving 7 bases unmatched. Germline V lookup: CDR1 KGHSH, CDR2 LQKENI. CDR3 length: 13 amino acids.